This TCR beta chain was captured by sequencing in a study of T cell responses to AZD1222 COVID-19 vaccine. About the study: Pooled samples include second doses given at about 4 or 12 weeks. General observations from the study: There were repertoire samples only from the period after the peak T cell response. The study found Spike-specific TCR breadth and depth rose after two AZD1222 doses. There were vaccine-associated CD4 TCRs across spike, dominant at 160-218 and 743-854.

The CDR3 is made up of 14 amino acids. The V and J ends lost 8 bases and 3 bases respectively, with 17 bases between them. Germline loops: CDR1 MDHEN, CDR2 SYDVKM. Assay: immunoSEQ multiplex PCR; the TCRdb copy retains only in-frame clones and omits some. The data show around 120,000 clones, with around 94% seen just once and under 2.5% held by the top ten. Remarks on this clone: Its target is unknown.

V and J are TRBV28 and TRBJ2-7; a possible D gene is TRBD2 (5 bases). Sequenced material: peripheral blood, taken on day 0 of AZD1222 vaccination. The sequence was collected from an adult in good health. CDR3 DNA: TGTGCCAGCCGCCGCGGCGGAACTAGCTACGAGCAGTACTTC. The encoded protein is CASRRGGTSYEQYF.